A single T cell receptor beta chain is shown here with its context. As the CDR3 is not closed by the conserved phenylalanine or tryptophan, this likely results from a read error. A modified ARM-PCR protocol with three rounds of nested PCR amplified TCRbeta. TCRdb reanalysed the multiplex PCR reads using MiXCR and keeps one entry per CDR3 protein. The table lists under 45,000 distinct CDR3 sequences, 60% of them singletons, with 45% in the top ten. Germline V CDR1 and CDR2: SGHAT, FQNNGV. The CDR3 runs to 15 residues. This entry is derived from a study of tumor and adjacent non-tumor tissue in lung cancer. RNA was extracted from bulk tissue without any cell sorting. The normal lung tissue was taken more than 3 cm from the tumor edge. Donors were chemotherapy-naive, newly diagnosed lung cancer surgical patients in China, August–late 2014.

This clonotype originated in a man over 45 with non-small cell lung cancer. The sample consisted of distant non-tumor lung tissue. V usage is TRBV11-2 and J usage is TRBJ2-7; possible D gene TRBD1, 6 bases. The CDR3 DNA is TGTACCAGCAGCTCCACAGGGTCTGGCACCTACGAGCAGTACCTC. Its protein product is CTSSSTGSGTYEQYL.